This T cell receptor (beta chain) was recorded in a study of STAT5B mutations in CD4+ large granular lymphocyte leukemia (dated by TCRdb to 2022 to 2024). Regarding the complete study: Among healthy controls, the CDR3 'QG' motif was associated with a particular HLA allele. The TCRbeta repertoires of CD4+ T-cell large granular lymphocyte leukemia patients were compared with the TCRbeta repertoires of healthy blood donors. Flow cytometry performed on FACSCanto II or FACSVerse showed that the purified fractions had more than 95% purity among lymphocytes.

The immunoSEQ assay at survey resolution was applied to genomic DNA for sequencing of TCRbeta rearrangements. Under the source paper's analysis protocol: In the TCR sequencing data, the smallest productive clonotype frequency that could be detected was 2.59 x 10-5. Analyses included only productive TCRbeta rearrangements, meaning complete and in-frame sequences. Sample clonality was computed as Simpson clonality in the immunoSEQ Analyzer version 3.0. Clones were binned by frequency as very rare, small, medium, large (1-20%) or hyperexpanded (>20%). Generation probabilities were estimated with OLGA 1.2.3, V-gene circos plots were made with VDJtools, specificities were searched in VDJdb, and CDR3 motifs were identified with GLIPH. In its TCRdb copy, this immuneACCESS table keeps in-frame sequences only and misses some clones. Where compared with another copy, unresolved V genes explain less than half of these, and the others have no known cause. V and J calls and clone size are as listed in that table; D and trimming were resolved from the DNA. Across this sample there are 32,000 or so clones, with approximately 86% seen only once. The ten biggest clones cover roughly 4.5% of the sample.

Buffy coats from 37 blood donors, supplied by the Finnish Red Cross blood service, were used as healthy controls. All TCR-sequenced material derived from peripheral blood: patient blood samples and healthy donor buffy coats. Peripheral blood mononuclear cells were isolated by Ficoll-Hypaque gradient centrifugation. Magnetic purification was used to isolate CD4+ cells from the buffy coats of the healthy controls. The Gentra Puregene Cell and Tissue kit was used for genomic DNA extraction, and quantification was performed on a Qubit 2.0 fluorometer. The full study reports these points: The main leukemic clonotypes were found to be private to each patient, although around 26% of the main leukemic clonotypes were detected at low frequency in the non-leukemic repertoires of other patients. Compared with healthy CD4+ repertoires, CD4-sorted patient repertoires appeared more clonal, and this difference remained even after the putative leukemic clones were removed. Data were not HLA-matched; higher clonality in CD4+ versus CD8+ T-LGLL could reflect the relatively small sample size. Enrichment of TRBV06-family usage was observed among the top patient clones (8/27) relative to healthy controls (2/35).

Ends trimmed: V by 2 bases, J by 2 bases; bases unmatched to a gene: 4. CDR1 LNHNV and CDR2 YYDKDF were looked up in the germline V gene (reference sequence). From the cysteine through the phenylalanine, the CDR3 covers 16 amino acids. Kept here is only the CDR3 DNA, which spans 48 bases and is read in frame from base 1. Note on this clone: Its antigen is still unknown. No base-level quality is on record; no much larger clone is a single base apart.

The sequence derives from a human donor in good health. The V and J segments used are TRBV15 and TRBJ2-5; 11 bases in the junction line up with TRBD1. Sequenced sample: CD4+ T cells from blood buffy coats. This receptor has the CDR3 CATSRHWDRGQETQYF. The sequence in DNA is TGTGCCACCAGCAGACATTGGGACAGGGGGCAAGAGACCCAGTACTTC.